The T cell receptor beta chain under discussion was sequenced for a study of PD-1 blockade in classical Hodgkin lymphoma. Study results and caveats: Causes of the repertoire differences remain undefined, possibly disease activity or prior therapy.

As to this clone: The antigen is not known.

Produced via immunoSEQ multiplex PCR; TCRdb's table is partial and in-frame only. The sample includes fewer than 20,000 clones, approximately 92% seen only once; the top ten take approximately 0.51%. Specified time point: newly diagnosed, previously untreated cHL patient sample. CD4+ T cells were purified from thawed PBMCs by negative selection. The CDR3 spans 18 residues. After removal of 6 bases from V and 4 bases from J, the junction contained 14 bases not matched to a gene. Per the germline V gene, CDR1 is MDHEN and CDR2 is SYDVKM. Sequencing input: CD4+ T cells from blood. This clonotype was sampled from a human donor with classical Hodgkin lymphoma. J is TRBJ2-7 and V is TRBV28, with 14 bases matching TRBD2. The CDR3 DNA reads TGTGCCAGCAGCCCGCCGGGACTAGCGGGAGCGGGGCGGTACGAGCAGTACTTC. It codes for CASSPPGLAGAGRYEQYF.